A single sample is the source of the 6 T cell receptor beta chains below, sequenced in a study of T-cell reconstitution after alpha-beta-depleted transplantation in children. Study results and caveats: Hyperexpanded clones declined; after one year, newly produced T cells mostly supplied diversity.

TCRbeta library construction was performed incorporating unique molecular identifiers. TCRdb re-analysed the PCR reads in MiXCR, keeping a single row per CDR3 protein. The sample records about 290,000 distinct CDR3 sequences, just over 7.5% being singletons. For these receptors, no antigen is known. This material consisted of peripheral blood, taken 360 days after TCRalphabeta/CD19-depleted stem cell transplant. These receptors all stem from a female patient aged 2 to 10 who had a stem cell transplant for Fanconi anemia, so the T cells may come from the graft donor.

This clonotype has only a few counts. CDR3 residues: CASSLYGRPGREAFF. In DNA, the CDR3 is TGTGCCAGCAGTTTATATGGTCGGCCAGGGCGGGAAGCTTTCTTT. V is TRBV28 and J is TRBJ1-1, with D possibly being TRBD1 (5 bases). Germline V CDR1 and CDR2: MDHEN, SYDVKM. The germline V and J ends were trimmed by 1 base and 8 bases, with 17 bases remaining between them. This CDR3 is 15 amino acids long.

This clonotype was detected a few times. This chain's CDR3 is CASSPIRGVAEKLFF. The CDR3 DNA reads as TGTGCCAGCAGCCCTATCAGGGGTGTCGCTGAAAAACTGTTTTTT. V is TRBV11-2 and J is TRBJ1-4, with a weak D call TRBD1 (6 bases). Between the trimmed V and J ends, which lost 5 bases and 7 bases, there was a span of 17 bases. This CDR3 has 15 residues. The germline V gene has CDR1 SGHAT and CDR2 FQNNGV. The entire variable domain, with the rest obtained from reference TRBV11-2 and TRBJ1-4, is as follows: EAGVAQSPRYKIIEKRQSVAFWCNPISGHATLYWYQQILGQGPKLLIQFQNNGVVDDSQLPKDRFSAERLKGVDSTLKIQPAKLEDSAVYLCASSPIRGVAEKLFFGSGTQLSVL.

This chain joins TRBV5-1 and TRBJ2-3; D might be TRBD2 (5 bases). The V and J ends lost 0 bases and 5 bases respectively, with 7 bases between them. Germline CDR1 and CDR2: SGHRS and YFSETQ. The CDR3 spans 13 residues. The CDR3 spells CASSLVGEDTQYF. DNA for the CDR3: TGCGCCAGCAGCTTGGTCGGGGAAGATACGCAGTATTTT.

At least ten counts were recorded for this clonotype. This chain uses TRBV12-3 or TRBV12-4 with TRBJ1-5, with 9 bases fitting TRBD1. The CDR3 has 16 residues. Trimming cost V 2 bases and J 3 bases; bases outside gene matches: 5. This chain's CDR3 is CASSLFGTGHNQPQHF. The CDR3 DNA follows: TGTGCCAGCAGTTTATTCGGGACAGGGCACAATCAGCCCCAGCATTTT.

Worth noting for this clonotype: A much more abundant neighbour one base away suggests this may be a read error. This chain links TRBV29-1 with TRBJ2-4, with TRBD2 identical over 10 bases. Germline V CDR1 and CDR2: SQVTM, ANQGSEA. CDR3 length: 15 amino acids. With 7 bases clipped from V and 2 bases from J, the junction kept 8 bases outside the gene matches. CDR3 bases: TGCAGCGCCGAGGTACTAGCGGGAACCAAAAACATTCAGTACTTC. As protein: CSAEVLAGTKNIQYF.

This clonotype was picked up one time. This chain uses TRBV19 with TRBJ2-4; D could derive from TRBD1 or TRBD2 (5 bases each). Trimming removed 4 bases at V and 4 bases at J, with 14 bases between. The CDR3 spans 15 residues. Per germline, CDR1 LNHDA and CDR2 SQIVND (reference sequence). CDR3 in amino acids: CASSKPGTVKNIQYF. The CDR3 DNA is TGTGCCAGTAGTAAGCCCGGGACGGTGAAAAACATTCAGTACTTC.